This entry describes one TCR beta chain. The antigen remains unidentified. V was clipped by 5 bases and J by 2 bases, with 10 bases between them. Per germline, CDR1 MDHEN and CDR2 SYDVKM. The CDR3 covers 14 residues. This sample is drawn from a study of shared clonotypes between healthy human individuals. Profiled with immunoSEQ multiplex PCR; TCRdb holds only in-frame clones, not every one. The sample consists of around 2.5 million clones, 93% of them appearing once. Study observations and caveats: It was only blood that was sampled, and tissue repertoires likely differ.

This TCR was sampled from a man younger than 35 in good health. Some clones in this sample may be carry-over from other donors' samples. The chain combines TRBV28 with TRBJ1-5; the D is unclear. The sequencing input was naive CD4+ T cells from PBMCs. Documented subset: CD45RA+ positively selected. CDR3 in amino acids: CASSLGIGNQPQHF. CDR3 DNA: TGTGCCAGCAGTCTGGGGATTGGCAATCAGCCCCAGCATTTT.